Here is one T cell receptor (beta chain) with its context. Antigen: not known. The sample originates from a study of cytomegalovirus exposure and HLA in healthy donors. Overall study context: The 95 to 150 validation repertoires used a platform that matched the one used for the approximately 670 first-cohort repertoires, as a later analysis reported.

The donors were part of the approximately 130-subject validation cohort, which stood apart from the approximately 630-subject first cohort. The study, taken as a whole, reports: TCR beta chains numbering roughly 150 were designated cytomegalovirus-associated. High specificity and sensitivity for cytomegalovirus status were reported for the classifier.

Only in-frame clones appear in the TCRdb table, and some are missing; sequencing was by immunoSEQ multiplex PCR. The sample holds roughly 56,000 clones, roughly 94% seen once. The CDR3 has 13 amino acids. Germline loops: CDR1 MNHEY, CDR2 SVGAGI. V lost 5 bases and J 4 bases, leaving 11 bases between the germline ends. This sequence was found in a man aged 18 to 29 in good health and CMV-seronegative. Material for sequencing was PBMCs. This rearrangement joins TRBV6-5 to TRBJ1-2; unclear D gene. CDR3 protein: CASSRLGGYGYTF. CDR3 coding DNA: TGTGCCAGCAGTCGCCTAGGAGGCTATGGCTACACCTTC.